A single sample is the source of the 13 T cell receptor beta chains below, sequenced in a study of T cells in Graves' hyperthyroidism and ophthalmopathy. From RNA transcripts, TCR beta CDR3 regions were amplified. During a first-round RT-PCR of the TCR CDR3, the HTBI primer set was used. MiXCR was run by TCRdb on the multiplex PCR reads, yielding one entry per CDR3 protein. The sample gives around 260,000 distinct CDR3 sequences, approximately 26% of which show up once; about a quarter is in the top ten. The specimen was blood. These receptors were collected from a man aged 35-49 years with Graves' hyperthyroidism that later progressed to Graves' ophthalmopathy.

The V and J genes are TRBV12-3 or TRBV12-4 and TRBJ1-2; 8 positions agree with TRBD1. The CDR3 contains 13 residues. The J segment lost 5 bases and the V segment lost 6 bases, leaving 5 bases of the junction unmatched. CDR3 DNA sequence: TGTGCCAGCAGCCAGCGACAGGGGTATGGCTACACCTTC. Residues: CASSQRQGYGYTF.

The gene calls are TRBV19 and TRBJ1-1; D uncertain. Looked up from germline, CDR1 is LNHDA and CDR2 is SQIVND (reference sequence). V gave up 7 bases and J gave up 0 bases, with 9 bases separating them. The CDR3 totals 13 residues. This CDR3 is CASMAVMNTEAFF. CDR3 DNA sequence: TGTGCCAGTATGGCAGTTATGAACACTGAAGCTTTCTTT.

This clonotype was observed many times. V and J are TRBV9 and TRBJ1-2; D gene uncertain. The V end was cut by 0 bases, the J end by 4 bases, with 13 bases between. CDR1 is SGDLS and CDR2 is YYNGEE in the germline V gene. This CDR3 is built from 15 residues. In DNA, the CDR3 is TGTGCCAGCAGCGTAGGTCAGGCTACTATCTATGGCTACACCTTC. This codes for CASSVGQATIYGYTF.

This clonotype came up many times. The genes are TRBV20-1 and TRBJ2-7; D uncertain. CDR1 is DFQATT and CDR2 is SNEGSKA in the germline V gene (reference sequence). The CDR3 runs 13 residues. V was shortened by 4 bases and J by 4 bases, with 14 bases between the two germline ends. DNA for the CDR3: TGCAGTGCTATATTCCAGGACGAGTACGAGCAGTACTTC. Encoded protein: CSAIFQDEYEQYF.

In its sample, this clonotype was seen many times. The gene calls are TRBV6-5 and TRBJ1-5; D is possibly TRBD1 (6 bases). This CDR3 contains 16 residues. CDR1 is MNHEY and CDR2 is SVGAGI in the germline V gene. V lost 8 bases, J lost 0 bases, and 17 bases lay in between. Here the CDR3 reads CASHFTDRYSNQPQHF. The CDR3 coding sequence is TGTGCCAGCCACTTTACGGACAGATATAGCAATCAGCCCCAGCATTTT.

The V call is TRBV19, the J call TRBJ1-1; 8 bases are a match to TRBD1. With V trimmed by 10 bases and J by 5 bases, 15 bases remained unmatched. CDR1 and CDR2 from the germline V gene are LNHDA and SQIVND (reference sequence). The CDR3 is 15 residues long. CDR3 amino acids: CATSHSGGLTTEAFF. The DNA of the CDR3 is TGTGCCACCTCTCATTCAGGGGGCCTGACAACTGAAGCTTTCTTT.

In this sample, this clonotype turned up many times. The CDR3 nucleotides are TGCGCCAGCAGTAACTCTGGAAACACCATATATTTT. It specifies CASSNSGNTIYF. This sequence joins TRBV10-2 and TRBJ1-3; D is uncertain. Trimming removed 5 bases from V and 0 bases from J, with 2 bases in between. The CDR3 runs to 12 residues. CDR1 and CDR2 (germline): WSHSY, SAAADI.

This clonotype came up a few times. V gene TRBV18 combines with J gene TRBJ1-2; D call uncertain. The CDR3 contains 15 residues. V was clipped by 0 bases and J by 4 bases, with 12 bases between them. Germline V gene lookup returns CDR1 KGHSH and CDR2 LQKENI. The chain's CDR3 is CASSPPSRDTYGYTF. The DNA for the CDR3 is TGTGCCAGCTCACCACCAAGCCGGGATACCTATGGCTACACCTTC.

This clonotype was detected many times. Germline is not matched at one junction end, which may reflect a read error. This chain connects TRBV30 to TRBJ1-2; D ambiguous. Germline V CDR1 and CDR2: GTSNPN, SVGIG (reference sequence). CDR3 length equals 14 residues. This CDR3 reads CAWIPLNRYYGCTF. For the CDR3, the DNA is TGTGCCTGGATCCCCTTAAACCGCTACTATGGCTGCACCTTC.

The chain is built from TRBV12-3 or TRBV12-4 and TRBJ2-5; D gene uncertain. There are 14 residues in the CDR3. Trimming pared 5 bases from V and 1 base from J, leaving 11 bases between. The CDR3 bases are TGTGCCAGCAGTCCACGGGCCACCCAAGAGACCCAGTACTTC. This gives the protein CASSPRATQETQYF.

This clonotype has ten or more counts. The chain combines TRBV6-1 with TRBJ1-6; 9 nucleotides align to TRBD1. CDR3 length equals 17 residues. V trimming: 2 bases; J trimming: 6 bases; junction bases outside the gene matches: 8. Germline values: CDR1 MNHNS, CDR2 SASEGT. The CDR3 sequence: CASSELPWTGANSPLHF. The CDR3, as DNA: TGTGCCAGCAGTGAACTTCCTTGGACAGGGGCTAATTCACCCCTCCACTTT.

This clonotype was recorded at least ten times. The chain carries TRBV6-5 and TRBJ2-2; D is unclear. The CDR3 runs 14 residues. Germline CDR1 reads MNHEY; CDR2 reads SVGAGI. Trimming removed 2 bases at V and 3 bases at J, with 7 bases between. The CDR3 DNA reads as TGTGCCAGCAGTTACAGACAATACACCGGGGAGCTGTTTTTT. Translated: CASSYRQYTGELFF.

This sequence joins TRBV5-1 and TRBJ1-1, with 8 bases identical to TRBD1. CDR3 length: 14 residues. V shed 2 bases, J shed 2 bases, and the junction held 2 bases outside the gene matches. Per the germline V gene, CDR1 is SGHRS and CDR2 is YFSETQ. The CDR3 DNA reads as TGCGCCAGCAGCTTCGCAGGGGGCAACACTGAAGCTTTCTTT. It encodes CASSFAGGNTEAFF.